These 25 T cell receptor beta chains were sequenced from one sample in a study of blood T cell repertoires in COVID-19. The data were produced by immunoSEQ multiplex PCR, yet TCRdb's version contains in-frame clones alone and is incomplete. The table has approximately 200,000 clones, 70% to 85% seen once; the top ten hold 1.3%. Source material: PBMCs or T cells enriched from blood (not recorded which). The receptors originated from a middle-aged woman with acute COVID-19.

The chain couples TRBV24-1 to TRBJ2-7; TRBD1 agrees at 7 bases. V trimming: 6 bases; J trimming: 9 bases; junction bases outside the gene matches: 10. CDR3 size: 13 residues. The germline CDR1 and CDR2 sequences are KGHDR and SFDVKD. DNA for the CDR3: TGTGCCACCAGTCGACAGGGAAAGGAACCGCAGTACTTC. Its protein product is CATSRQGKEPQYF.

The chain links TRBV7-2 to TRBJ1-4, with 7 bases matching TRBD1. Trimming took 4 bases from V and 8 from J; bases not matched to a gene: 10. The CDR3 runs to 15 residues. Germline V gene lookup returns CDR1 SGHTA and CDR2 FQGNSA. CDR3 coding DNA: TGTGCCAGCAGCTCTCAGACAGGGAGTAAGGAAAAACTGTTTTTT. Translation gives CASSSQTGSKEKLFF.

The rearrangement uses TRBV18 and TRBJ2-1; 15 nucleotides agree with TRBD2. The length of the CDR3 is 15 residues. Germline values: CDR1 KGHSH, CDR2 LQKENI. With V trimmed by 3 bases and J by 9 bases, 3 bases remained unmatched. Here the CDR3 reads CASSPGLAGGFEQFF. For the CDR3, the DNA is TGTGCCAGCTCACCGGGACTAGCGGGAGGCTTTGAGCAGTTCTTC.

Here the CDR3 reads CASSLGQSNTGELFF. The CDR3 nucleotides read TGCGCCAGCAGCTTGGGACAGTCAAACACCGGGGAGCTGTTTTTT. J is TRBJ2-2 and V is TRBV5-1; maybe TRBD1 (5 bases). The CDR3 is made up of 15 amino acids. Trimming took off 0 bases at V and 2 bases at J, with 8 bases between the two ends. Germline-derived CDR1 and CDR2 are SGHRS and YFSETQ.

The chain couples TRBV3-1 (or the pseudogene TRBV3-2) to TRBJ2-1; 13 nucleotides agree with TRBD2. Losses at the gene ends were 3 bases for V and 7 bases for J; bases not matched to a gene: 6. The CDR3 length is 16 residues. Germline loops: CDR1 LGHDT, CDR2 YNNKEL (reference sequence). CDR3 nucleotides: TGTGCCAGCAGCCAGGAACTAGCGGGAGGGGGGAATGAGCAGTTCTTC. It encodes CASSQELAGGGNEQFF.

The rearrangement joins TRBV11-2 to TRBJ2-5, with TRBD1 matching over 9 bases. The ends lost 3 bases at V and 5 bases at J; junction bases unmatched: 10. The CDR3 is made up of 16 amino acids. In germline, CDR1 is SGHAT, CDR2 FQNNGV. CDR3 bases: TGTGCCAGCAGCTTCCTGGGACAGGGAGGATTGGAGACCCAGTACTTC. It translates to CASSFLGQGGLETQYF.

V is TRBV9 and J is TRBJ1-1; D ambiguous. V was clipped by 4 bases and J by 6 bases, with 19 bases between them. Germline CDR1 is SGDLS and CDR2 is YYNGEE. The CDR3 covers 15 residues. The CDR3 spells CASSPSTYRSAEAFF. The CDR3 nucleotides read TGTGCCAGCAGCCCATCGACATACCGCTCGGCTGAAGCTTTCTTT.

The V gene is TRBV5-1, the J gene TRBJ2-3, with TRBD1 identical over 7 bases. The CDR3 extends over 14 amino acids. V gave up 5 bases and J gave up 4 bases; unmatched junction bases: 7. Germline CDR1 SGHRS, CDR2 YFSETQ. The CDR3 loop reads CASRPGQNPDTQYF. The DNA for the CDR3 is TGCGCCAGCAGACCGGGACAGAACCCAGATACGCAGTATTTT. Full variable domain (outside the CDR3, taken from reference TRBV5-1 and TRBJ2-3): KAGVTQTPRYLIKTRGQQVTLSCSPISGHRSVSWYQQTPGQGLQFLFEYFSETQRNKGNFPGRFSGRQFSNSRSEMNVSTLELGDSALYLCASRPGQNPDTQYFGPGTRLTVL.

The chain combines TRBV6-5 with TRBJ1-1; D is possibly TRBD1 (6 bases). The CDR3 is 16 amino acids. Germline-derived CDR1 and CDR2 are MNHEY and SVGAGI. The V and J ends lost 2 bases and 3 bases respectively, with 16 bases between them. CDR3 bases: TGTGCCAGCAGTTACGGGGGGGCAGGATCTGACACTGAAGCTTTCTTT. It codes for CASSYGGAGSDTEAFF.

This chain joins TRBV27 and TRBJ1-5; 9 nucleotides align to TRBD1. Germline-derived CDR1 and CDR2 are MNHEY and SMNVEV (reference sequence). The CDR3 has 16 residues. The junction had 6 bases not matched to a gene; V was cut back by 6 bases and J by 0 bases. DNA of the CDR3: TGTGCCAGCAGGGGACGACAGGGGGATAGCAATCAGCCCCAGCATTTT. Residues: CASRGRQGDSNQPQHF.

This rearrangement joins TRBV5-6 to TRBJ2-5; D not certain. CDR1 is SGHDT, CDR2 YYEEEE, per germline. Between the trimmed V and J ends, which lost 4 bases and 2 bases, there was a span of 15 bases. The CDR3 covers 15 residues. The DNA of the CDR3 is TGTGCCAGCAGCATGACCTCAGGAATTCAAGAGACCCAGTACTTC. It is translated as CASSMTSGIQETQYF.

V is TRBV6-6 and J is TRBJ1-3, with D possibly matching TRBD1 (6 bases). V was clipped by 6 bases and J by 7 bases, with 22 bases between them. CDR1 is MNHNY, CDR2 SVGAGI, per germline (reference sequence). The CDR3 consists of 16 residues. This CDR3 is CASSTGTSSLGNTIYF. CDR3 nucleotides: TGTGCCAGCAGCACCGGGACATCCTCTTTAGGGAACACCATATATTTT.

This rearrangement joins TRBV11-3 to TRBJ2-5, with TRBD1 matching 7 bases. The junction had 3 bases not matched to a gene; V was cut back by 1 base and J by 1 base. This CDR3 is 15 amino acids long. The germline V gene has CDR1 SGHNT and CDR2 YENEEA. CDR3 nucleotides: TGTGCCAGCAGCTTAGGAGGGACAGTCCAAGAGACCCAGTACTTC. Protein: CASSLGGTVQETQYF.

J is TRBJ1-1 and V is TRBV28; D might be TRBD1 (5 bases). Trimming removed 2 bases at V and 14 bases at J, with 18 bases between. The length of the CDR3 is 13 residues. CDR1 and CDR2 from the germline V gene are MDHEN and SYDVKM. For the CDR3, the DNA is TGTGCCAGCAGTTTAAAACCGACAGTTCAGGTGTTCTTT. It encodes CASSLKPTVQVFF.

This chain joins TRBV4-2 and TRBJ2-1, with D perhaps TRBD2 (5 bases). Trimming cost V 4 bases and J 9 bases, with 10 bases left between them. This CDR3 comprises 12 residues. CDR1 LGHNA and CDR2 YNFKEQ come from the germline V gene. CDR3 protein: CASSPLGSEQFF. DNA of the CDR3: TGTGCCAGCAGCCCGCTAGGGAGTGAGCAGTTCTTC.

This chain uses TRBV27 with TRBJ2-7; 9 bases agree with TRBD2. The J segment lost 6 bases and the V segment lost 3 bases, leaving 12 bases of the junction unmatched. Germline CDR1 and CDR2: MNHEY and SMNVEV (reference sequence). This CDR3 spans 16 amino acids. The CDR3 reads CASSLGSGRNPSEQYF. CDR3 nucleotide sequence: TGTGCCAGCAGTTTGGGTAGCGGGAGAAATCCCTCCGAGCAGTACTTC.

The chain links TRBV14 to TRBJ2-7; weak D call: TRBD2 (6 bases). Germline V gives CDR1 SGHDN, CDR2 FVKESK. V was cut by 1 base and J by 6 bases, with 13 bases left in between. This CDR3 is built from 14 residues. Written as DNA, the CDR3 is TGTGCCAGCAGCCAAGTGCCAGGAGGGGCCGAGCAGTACTTC. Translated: CASSQVPGGAEQYF.

This CDR3 is CASSLAMRGNQPQHF. CDR3 nucleotides: TGTGCCAGCAGCTTAGCGATGAGGGGGAATCAGCCCCAGCATTTT. The chain couples TRBV7-2 to TRBJ1-5, with a tentative D call TRBD1 (6 bases). V was cut by 0 bases and J by 4 bases, with 10 bases left in between. Germline CDR1 SGHTA, CDR2 FQGNSA. The CDR3 extends over 15 amino acids.

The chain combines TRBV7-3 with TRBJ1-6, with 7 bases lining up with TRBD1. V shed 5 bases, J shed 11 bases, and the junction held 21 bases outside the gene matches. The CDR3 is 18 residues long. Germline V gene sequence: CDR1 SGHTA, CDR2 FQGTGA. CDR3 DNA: TGTGCCAGCAGCCCAAGGGGTGGCAGGGGGTTAATTAGTGCACCCCTCCACTTT. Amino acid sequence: CASSPRGGRGLISAPLHF.

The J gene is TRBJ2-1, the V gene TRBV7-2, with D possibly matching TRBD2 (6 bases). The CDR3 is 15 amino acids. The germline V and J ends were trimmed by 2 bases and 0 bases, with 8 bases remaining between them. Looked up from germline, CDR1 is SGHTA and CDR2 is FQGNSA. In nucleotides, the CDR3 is TGTGCCAGCAGCTTATCGGGAGACTCCTACAATGAGCAGTTCTTC. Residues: CASSLSGDSYNEQFF. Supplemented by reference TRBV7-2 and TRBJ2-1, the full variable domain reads GAGVSQSPSNKVTEKGKDVELRCDPISGHTALYWYRQSLGQGLEFLIYFQGNSAPDKSGLPSDRFSAERTGGSVSTLTIQRTQQEDSAVYLCASSLSGDSYNEQFFGPGTRLTVL.

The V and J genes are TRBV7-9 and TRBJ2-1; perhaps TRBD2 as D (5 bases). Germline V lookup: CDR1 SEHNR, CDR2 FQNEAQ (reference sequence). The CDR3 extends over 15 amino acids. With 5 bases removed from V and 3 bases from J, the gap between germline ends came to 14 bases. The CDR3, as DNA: TGTGCCAGCAGCCGGGGTCGTAACCTCTACAATGAGCAGTTCTTC. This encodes CASSRGRNLYNEQFF.

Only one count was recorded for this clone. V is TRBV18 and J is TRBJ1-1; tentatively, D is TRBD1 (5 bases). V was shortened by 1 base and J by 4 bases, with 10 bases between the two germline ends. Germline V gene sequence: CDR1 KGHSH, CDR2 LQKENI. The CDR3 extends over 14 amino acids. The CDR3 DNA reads TGTGCCAGCTCACCACGGGAAGGGGCCACTGAAGCTTTCTTT. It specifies CASSPREGATEAFF.

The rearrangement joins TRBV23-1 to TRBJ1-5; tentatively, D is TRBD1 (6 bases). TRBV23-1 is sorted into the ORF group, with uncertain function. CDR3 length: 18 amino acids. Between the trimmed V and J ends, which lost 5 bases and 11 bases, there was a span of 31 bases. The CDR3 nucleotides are TGCGCCAGCAGTTCATTAGTTCATGGACAGCTCCTTAAGAGGGCCCAGCATTTT. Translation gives CASSSLVHGQLLKRAQHF.

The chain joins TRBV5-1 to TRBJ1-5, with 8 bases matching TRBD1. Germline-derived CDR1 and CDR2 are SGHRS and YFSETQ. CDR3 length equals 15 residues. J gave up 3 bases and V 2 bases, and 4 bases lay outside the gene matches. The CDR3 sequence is CASSLGQGYNQPQHF. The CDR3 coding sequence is TGCGCCAGCAGCTTAGGACAGGGCTACAATCAGCCCCAGCATTTT.

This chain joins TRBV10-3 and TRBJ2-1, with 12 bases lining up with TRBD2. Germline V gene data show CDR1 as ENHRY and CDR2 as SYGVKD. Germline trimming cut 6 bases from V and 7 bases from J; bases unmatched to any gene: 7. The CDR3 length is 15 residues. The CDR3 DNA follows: TGTGCCATCAGCGGGACTAGCGGGCAAAAAAATGAGCAGTTCTTC. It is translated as CAISGTSGQKNEQFF.